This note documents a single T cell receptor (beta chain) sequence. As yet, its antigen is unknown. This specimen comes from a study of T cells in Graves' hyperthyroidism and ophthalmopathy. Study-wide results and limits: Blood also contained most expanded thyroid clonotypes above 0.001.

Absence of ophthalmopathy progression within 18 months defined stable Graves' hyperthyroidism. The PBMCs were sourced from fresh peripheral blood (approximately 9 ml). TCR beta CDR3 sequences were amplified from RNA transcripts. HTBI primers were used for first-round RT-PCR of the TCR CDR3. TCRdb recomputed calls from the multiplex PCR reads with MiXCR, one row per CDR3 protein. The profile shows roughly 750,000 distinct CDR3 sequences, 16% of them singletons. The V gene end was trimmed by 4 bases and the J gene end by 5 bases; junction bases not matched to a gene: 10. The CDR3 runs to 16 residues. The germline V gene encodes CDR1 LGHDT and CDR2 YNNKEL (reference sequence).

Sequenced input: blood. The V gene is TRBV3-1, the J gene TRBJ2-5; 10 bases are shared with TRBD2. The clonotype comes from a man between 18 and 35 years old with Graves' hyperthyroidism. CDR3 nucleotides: TGTGCCAGCAGCCTTTGGACTAGCGGCTCCCCGGAGACCCAGTACTTC. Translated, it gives CASSLWTSGSPETQYF.